Following are 21 T cell receptor beta chains from one sample sequenced in a study of monozygotic twins with inflammatory bowel disease. TCRdb re-called the 5' RACE reads and shows each CDR3 protein once, DNA omitted. The sample data list about 160,000 distinct CDR3 sequences. Sequencing was performed on blood. The receptor source for this set is a human donor with ulcerative colitis or Crohn's disease, or a healthy co-twin of an affected twin (not recorded which).

Here the CDR3 reads CSARSTNTEAFF. The gene calls are TRBV20-1 and TRBJ1-1. The CDR3 runs 12 residues. Germline lookup yields CDR1 DFQATT and CDR2 SNEGSKA (reference sequence).

The chain has TRBV7-3 and TRBJ2-3; TCRdb designates TRBD2, a call that cannot be tested without DNA. Germline values: CDR1 SGHTA, CDR2 FQGTGA. The CDR3 spans 16 residues. The CDR3 loop reads CASSLSVGGSTDTQYF.

This chain uses TRBV5-1 with TRBJ2-3; lacking DNA, the TRBD2 call made by TCRdb goes unchecked. The CDR3 length is 16 residues. The germline V gene has CDR1 SGHRS and CDR2 YFSETQ. The CDR3 reads CASSSVAGLLTDTQYF.

The chain links TRBV2 to TRBJ2-1; as DNA is missing, the TRBD2 call by TCRdb cannot be tested. The germline gives CDR1 SNHLY, CDR2 FYNNEI. This CDR3 contains 15 residues. The chain's CDR3 is CASSEEEAGRNEQFF.

The rearrangement links TRBV12-3 or TRBV12-4 to TRBJ1-6; TCRdb calls TRBD1, which cannot be checked without DNA. This CDR3 has 17 residues. This CDR3 is CASRTGPISSYNSPLHF.

The genes are TRBV20-1 and TRBJ2-7; the TCRdb D gene call, TRBD1, has no DNA to confirm it. This CDR3 is 16 amino acids long. CDR1 and CDR2 from the germline V gene are DFQATT and SNEGSKA (reference sequence). The CDR3 here is CSARPGWDGSSYEQYF.

This sequence joins TRBV7-9 and TRBJ1-1; TCRdb outputs TRBD1, but without DNA this stays unchecked. CDR1 is SEHNR and CDR2 is FQNEAQ in the germline V gene (reference sequence). This CDR3 has 16 amino acids. This CDR3 reads CASSLRGTGLFFEAFF.

The chain's CDR3 is CASSLGGPGTPQHF. The J gene is TRBJ1-5, the V gene TRBV5-6; the TRBD1 assignment by TCRdb is unverifiable without DNA. Per germline, CDR1 SGHDT and CDR2 YYEEEE. The CDR3 has 14 amino acids.

The chain links TRBV18 to TRBJ2-1. From germline, CDR1 is KGHSH and CDR2 LQKENI. There are 13 residues in the CDR3. The CDR3: CASSPPMDNEQFF. The full variable domain, completed using reference TRBV18 and TRBJ2-1, is NAGVMQNPRHLVRRRGQEARLRCSPMKGHSHVYWYRQLPEEGLKFMVYLQKENIIDESGMPKERFSAEFPKEGPSILRIQQVVRGDSAAYFCASSPPMDNEQFFGPGTRLTVL.

The chain joins TRBV29-1 to TRBJ1-5. This CDR3 is built from 13 residues. Germline lookup yields CDR1 SQVTM and CDR2 ANQGSEA. CDR3 in amino acids: CSARTDPNQPQHF.

The chain carries TRBV11-2 and TRBJ2-1; no DNA is available, so the TRBD1 call from TCRdb remains unchecked. The CDR3 covers 19 residues. CDR1 and CDR2 (germline): SGHAT, FQNNGV. The CDR3 loop is CASSLGAPLGRRLVNEQFF.

This chain joins TRBV20-1 and TRBJ1-2; TCRdb designates TRBD1, a call that cannot be tested without DNA. The CDR3 totals 14 residues. Germline assignment: CDR1 DFQATT and CDR2 SNEGSKA (reference sequence). The CDR3: CSARTGQGNYGYTF.

The chain joins TRBV28 to TRBJ2-1; lacking DNA, the TRBD1 call made by TCRdb goes unchecked. This CDR3 has 13 residues. The V gene's germline CDR1 is MDHEN and CDR2 SYDVKM. This CDR3 is CASLEGGVNEQFF.

This chain connects TRBV11-2 to TRBJ2-7; TCRdb's D gene call, TRBD2, goes unchecked for lack of DNA. CDR1 is SGHAT, CDR2 FQNNGV, per germline. This CDR3 comprises 17 residues. The CDR3 spells CASSSQGLAVSPYEQYF.

The rearrangement uses TRBV10-3 and TRBJ2-5; TCRdb picks TRBD2, but there is no DNA to check that call. Germline V gene lookup returns CDR1 ENHRY and CDR2 SYGVKD. The CDR3 is made up of 16 amino acids. The CDR3 protein is CAISAGTSGTEETQYF.

The CDR3 here is CASSQERTEAFF. The rearrangement links TRBV4-2 to TRBJ1-1. Germline CDR1 and CDR2: LGHNA and YNFKEQ. This CDR3 has 12 residues.

The chain links TRBV6-2 or TRBV6-3 to TRBJ2-1. The CDR3 has 14 amino acids. Germline values: CDR1 MNHEY, CDR2 SVGEGT. CDR3: CASTRTPSYNEQFF.

The rearrangement links TRBV5-1 to TRBJ2-7; the TRBD2 assignment by TCRdb is unverifiable without DNA. This CDR3 comprises 15 residues. CDR1 and CDR2 from the germline V gene are SGHRS and YFSETQ. CDR3 loop: CASSRTSGSSFEQYF.

The chain combines TRBV12-3 or TRBV12-4 with TRBJ1-1. CDR3 length: 16 amino acids. This CDR3 reads CASSSRPAGPNTEAFF.

The rearrangement uses TRBV5-1 and TRBJ2-3; TCRdb designates TRBD2, a call that cannot be tested without DNA. CDR3 length: 15 residues. Germline CDR1 SGHRS, CDR2 YFSETQ. CDR3 protein: CASSPTTGIADTQYF.

This chain uses TRBV30 with TRBJ1-1; TCRdb gives TRBD1 as the D gene, but with no DNA this cannot be confirmed. From germline, CDR1 is GTSNPN and CDR2 SVGIG (reference sequence). The CDR3 runs to 15 residues. CDR3 in amino acids: CAWSASRGVGTEAFF.